This section outlines one TCR beta chain sequence together with its context. The target antigen is unknown. Germline is not matched at one junction end, which may reflect a read error. The data are from a study of T cells in Graves' hyperthyroidism and ophthalmopathy. Across the whole study: Peripheral blood sampling occurred at initial diagnosis, before any treatment. Whole-study findings and limits: Ophthalmopathy was predicted by the model a median of approximately 6 months ahead of onset.

The source material, RNA transcripts, was used to amplify TCR beta CDR3 regions. The HTBI primer set was used in a first-round RT-PCR of the TCR CDR3. TCRdb passed the multiplex PCR reads through MiXCR, listing each CDR3 protein once. Here the sample spans approximately 690,000 distinct CDR3 sequences, about 14% being singletons. Under 3 months was the duration of disease in ophthalmopathy patients, who also had a Clinical Activity Score of at least 3 and a NOSPECS grade of at least 4. PBMCs were sourced from approximately 9.3 ml fresh peripheral blood. The CDR3 is 13 amino acids. In germline, CDR1 is MDHEN, CDR2 SYDVKM.

This clonotype was obtained from a woman in her 50s with Graves' ophthalmopathy. The rearrangement joins TRBV28 to TRBJ2-1; D is unresolved. The sequencing input was blood. CDR3 sequence: CASSPQKYNERFF. The CDR3 coding sequence is TGTGCCAGCAGTCCCCAGAAGTACAATGAGCGGTTCTTC.